A selection of T cell receptor beta chains follows, all from one sample in a study of vaccination effects on CD4 cells after COVID-19. No antigen has been assigned to these receptors. Using immunoSEQ multiplex PCR, the repertoire was profiled, and TCRdb retains in-frame clones only, with some absent. The data show 57,000 or so clones, around 73% seen once. This sample comprised CD4+ T cells from PBMCs cultured without peptide, obtained after COVID-19 vaccination. These TCRs come from a human donor who received a COVID-19 vaccine. CDR3s include the opening cysteine and the closing phenylalanine or tryptophan. The order of the fields is J gene, V gene, D gene, clone size, CDR3 DNA, CDR3 protein. D genes are given only for firm matches. Only part of the rows carry a size: once, few, many, or a class if the clone is expanded.

J: TRBJ2-7
V: TRBV12-3/TRBV12-4
D: .
size: .
DNA: TGTGCCAGCAGTTTCTCCTACGAGCAGTACTTC
CDR3: CASSFSYEQYF

J: TRBJ1-2
V: TRBV3-1/TRBV3-2
D: .
size: once
DNA: TGTGCCAGCAGCCAATATGGAGGTGACTATGGCTACACCTTC
CDR3: CASSQYGGDYGYTF

J: TRBJ1-2
V: TRBV24-1
D: TRBD1
size: .
DNA: TGTGCCACCAGTTTGGGACAGTACTATGGCTACACCTTC
CDR3: CATSLGQYYGYTF

J: TRBJ1-3
V: TRBV7-9
D: .
size: .
DNA: TGTGCCAGCAGCCCGCCCCATAAGGACAGCCGCTCTGGAAACACCATATATTTT
CDR3: CASSPPHKDSRSGNTIYF

J: TRBJ1-1
V: TRBV5-6
D: .
size: once
DNA: TGTGCCAGCAGCTTTCTACGCGAAGCTTTCTTT
CDR3: CASSFLREAFF

J: TRBJ1-1
V: TRBV30
D: TRBD1
size: .
DNA: TGTGCCTGGAGGTCTCCAGGGGGAAGGACTGAAGCTTTCTTT
CDR3: CAWRSPGGRTEAFF

J: TRBJ2-3
V: TRBV9
D: TRBD2
size: .
DNA: TGTGCCAGCAGCGTAGGGGCTAGCGGAGGGGGCACAGATACGCAGTATTTT
CDR3: CASSVGASGGGTDTQYF

J: TRBJ2-1
V: TRBV7-3
D: .
size: .
DNA: TGTGCCAGCAGCCTCGTCCCGAGATCCTACAATGAGCAGTTCTTC
CDR3: CASSLVPRSYNEQFF

J: TRBJ1-2
V: TRBV28
D: TRBD1
size: .
DNA: TGTGCCAGCAGTTCATTGGGACAGGGGGCTCGGGGCTACACCTTC
CDR3: CASSSLGQGARGYTF

J: TRBJ1-2
V: TRBV3-1/TRBV3-2
D: .
size: once
DNA: TGTGCCAGCAGCCTAGGGGGTGGCTACACCTTC
CDR3: CASSLGGGYTF

J: TRBJ1-1
V: TRBV5-1
D: .
size: .
DNA: TGCGCCAGCAGCTTGGACAGGGCGAACACTGAAGCTTTCTTT
CDR3: CASSLDRANTEAFF

J: TRBJ2-1
V: TRBV7-3
D: .
size: .
DNA: TGTGCCAGCAGCTTAGGTGGCGAGCAGTTCTTC
CDR3: CASSLGGEQFF

J: TRBJ1-1
V: TRBV4-1
D: .
size: .
DNA: TGCGCCAGCAGTTTTCAGGGAGAGACTGAAGCTTTCTTT
CDR3: CASSFQGETEAFF

J: TRBJ1-1
V: TRBV6-5
D: TRBD1
size: .
DNA: TGTGCCAGCAGTTATGGGACAGCGAACACTGAAGCTTTCTTT
CDR3: CASSYGTANTEAFF

J: TRBJ1-1
V: TRBV7-9
D: TRBD1
size: few
DNA: TGTGCCAGCAGGGGTACAGGGGGCACTGAAGCTTTCTTT
CDR3: CASRGTGGTEAFF

J: TRBJ2-7
V: TRBV3-1/TRBV3-2
D: .
size: .
DNA: TGTGCCAGCAGCCTGGGGGCCGGAGCCTACGAGCAGTACTTC
CDR3: CASSLGAGAYEQYF